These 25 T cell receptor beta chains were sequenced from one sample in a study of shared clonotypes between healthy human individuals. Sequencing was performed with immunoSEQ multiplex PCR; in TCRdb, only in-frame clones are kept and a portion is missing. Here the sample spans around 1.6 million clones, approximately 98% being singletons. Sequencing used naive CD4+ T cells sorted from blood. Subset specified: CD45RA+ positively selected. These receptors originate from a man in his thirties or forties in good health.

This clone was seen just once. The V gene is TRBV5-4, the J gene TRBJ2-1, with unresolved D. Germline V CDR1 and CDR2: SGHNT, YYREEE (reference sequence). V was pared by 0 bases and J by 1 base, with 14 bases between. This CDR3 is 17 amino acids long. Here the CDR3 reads CASSLGAPRNSYNEQFF. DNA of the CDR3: TGTGCCAGCAGCTTGGGGGCTCCCCGAAATTCCTACAATGAGCAGTTCTTC.

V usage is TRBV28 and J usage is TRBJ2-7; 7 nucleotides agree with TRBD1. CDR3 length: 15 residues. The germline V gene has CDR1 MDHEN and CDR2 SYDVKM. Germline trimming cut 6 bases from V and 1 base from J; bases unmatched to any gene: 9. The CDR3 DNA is TGTGCCAGCAGGCTCCGGACAGGTGAATCCTACGAGCAGTACTTC. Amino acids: CASRLRTGESYEQYF.

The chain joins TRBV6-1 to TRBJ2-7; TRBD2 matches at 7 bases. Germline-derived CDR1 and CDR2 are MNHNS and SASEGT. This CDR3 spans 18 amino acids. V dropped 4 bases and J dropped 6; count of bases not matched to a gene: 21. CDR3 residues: CASSVALGGGGPLSEQYF. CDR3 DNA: TGTGCCAGCAGTGTCGCCCTTGGGGGGGGAGGGCCGTTGTCCGAGCAGTACTTC.

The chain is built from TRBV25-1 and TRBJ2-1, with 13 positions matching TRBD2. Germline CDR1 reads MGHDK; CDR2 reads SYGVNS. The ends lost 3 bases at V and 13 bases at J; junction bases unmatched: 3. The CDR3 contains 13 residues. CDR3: CASSETSGRLQFF. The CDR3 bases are TGTGCCAGCAGTGAGACTAGCGGGAGGCTCCAGTTCTTC.

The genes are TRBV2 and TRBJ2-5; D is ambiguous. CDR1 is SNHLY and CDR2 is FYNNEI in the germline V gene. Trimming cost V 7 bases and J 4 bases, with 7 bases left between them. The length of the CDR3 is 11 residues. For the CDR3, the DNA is TGTGCCAGCACTTATCCAGAGACCCAGTACTTC. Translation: CASTYPETQYF.

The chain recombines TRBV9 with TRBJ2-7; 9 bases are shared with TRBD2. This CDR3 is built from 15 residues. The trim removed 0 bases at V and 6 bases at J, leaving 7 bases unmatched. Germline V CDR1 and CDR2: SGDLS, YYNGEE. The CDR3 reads CASSVAVAGVGEQYF. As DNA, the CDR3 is TGTGCCAGCAGCGTAGCGGTAGCGGGAGTTGGCGAGCAGTACTTC.

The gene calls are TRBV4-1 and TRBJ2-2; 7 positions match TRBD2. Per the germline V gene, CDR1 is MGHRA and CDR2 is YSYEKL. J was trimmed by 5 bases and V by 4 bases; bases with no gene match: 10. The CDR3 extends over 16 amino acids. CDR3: CASSLAGLPRTGELFF. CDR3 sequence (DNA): TGCGCCAGCAGCCTAGCGGGCCTCCCACGTACCGGGGAGCTGTTTTTT.

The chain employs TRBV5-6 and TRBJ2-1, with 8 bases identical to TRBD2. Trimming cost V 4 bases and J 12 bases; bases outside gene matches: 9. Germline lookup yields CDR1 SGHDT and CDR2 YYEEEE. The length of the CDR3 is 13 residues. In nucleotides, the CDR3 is TGTGCCAGCAGCCCCCCCGGGACTAGTGTGCAGTTCTTC. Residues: CASSPPGTSVQFF.

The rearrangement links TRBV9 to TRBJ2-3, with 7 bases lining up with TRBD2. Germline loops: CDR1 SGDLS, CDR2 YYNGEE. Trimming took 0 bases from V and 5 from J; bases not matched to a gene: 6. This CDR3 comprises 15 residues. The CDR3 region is CASSVGAGVGDTQYF. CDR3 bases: TGTGCCAGCAGCGTAGGGGCGGGAGTAGGAGATACGCAGTATTTT. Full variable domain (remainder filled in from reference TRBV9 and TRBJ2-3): DSGVTQTPKHLITATGQRVTLRCSPRSGDLSVYWYQQSLDQGLQFLIQYYNGEERAKGNILERFSAQQFPDLHSELNLSSLELGDSALYFCASSVGAGVGDTQYFGPGTRLTVL.

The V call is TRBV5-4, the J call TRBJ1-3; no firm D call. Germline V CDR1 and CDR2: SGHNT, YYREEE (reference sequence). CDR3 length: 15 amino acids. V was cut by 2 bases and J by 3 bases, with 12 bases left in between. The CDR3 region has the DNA TGTGCCAGCAGCTTTTATAGGGTTGGTGGAAACACCATATATTTT. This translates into CASSFYRVGGNTIYF.

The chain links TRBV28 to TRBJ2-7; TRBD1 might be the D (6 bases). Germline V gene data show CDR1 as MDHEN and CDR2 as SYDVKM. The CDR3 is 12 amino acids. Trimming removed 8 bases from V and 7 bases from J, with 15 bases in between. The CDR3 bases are TGTGCCAGCTGGGCAGGGGCTGGGGAGCAGTACTTC. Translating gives CASWAGAGEQYF.

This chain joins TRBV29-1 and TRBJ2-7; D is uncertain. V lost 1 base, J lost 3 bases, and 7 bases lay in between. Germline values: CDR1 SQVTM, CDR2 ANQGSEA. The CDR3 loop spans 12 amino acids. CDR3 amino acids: CSVEVSSYEQYF. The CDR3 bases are TGCAGCGTTGAAGTTTCCAGCTACGAGCAGTACTTC.

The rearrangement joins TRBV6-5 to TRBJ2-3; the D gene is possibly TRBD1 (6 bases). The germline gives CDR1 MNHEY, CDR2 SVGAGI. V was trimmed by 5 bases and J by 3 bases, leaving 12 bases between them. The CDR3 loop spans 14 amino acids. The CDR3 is CASSQTGSTDTQYF. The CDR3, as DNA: TGTGCCAGCAGTCAGACAGGATCAACAGATACGCAGTATTTT.

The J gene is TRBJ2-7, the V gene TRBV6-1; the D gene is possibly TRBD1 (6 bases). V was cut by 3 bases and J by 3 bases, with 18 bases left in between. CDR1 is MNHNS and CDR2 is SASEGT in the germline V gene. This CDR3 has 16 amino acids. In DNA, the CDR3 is TGTGCCAGCAGTGAGTATTACAGGGTCGGTGGCTACGAGCAGTACTTC. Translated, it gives CASSEYYRVGGYEQYF.

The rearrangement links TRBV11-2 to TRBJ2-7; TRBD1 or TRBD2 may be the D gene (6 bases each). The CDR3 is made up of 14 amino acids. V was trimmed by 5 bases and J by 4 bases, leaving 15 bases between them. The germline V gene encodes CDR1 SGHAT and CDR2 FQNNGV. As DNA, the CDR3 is TGTGCCAGCAGCCCACAACAGGGACTGTACGAGCAGTACTTC. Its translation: CASSPQQGLYEQYF.

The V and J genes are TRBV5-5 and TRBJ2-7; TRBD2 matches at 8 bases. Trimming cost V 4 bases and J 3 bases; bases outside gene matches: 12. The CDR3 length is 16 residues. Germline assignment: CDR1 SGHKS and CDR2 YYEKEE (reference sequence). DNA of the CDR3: TGTGCCAGCAGCGGCCCGGCGGGAGGTACTCACTACGAGCAGTACTTC. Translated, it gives CASSGPAGGTHYEQYF.

For the CDR3, the DNA is TGCGCCAGCAGCTGGGCCCTAGCGGGAGTTGAGAATGAGCAGTTCTTC. It specifies CASSWALAGVENEQFF. The chain links TRBV5-1 to TRBJ2-1; 10 positions match TRBD2. J gave up 7 bases and V 3 bases, and 10 bases lay outside the gene matches. The CDR3 has 16 amino acids. Germline CDR1 SGHRS, CDR2 YFSETQ.

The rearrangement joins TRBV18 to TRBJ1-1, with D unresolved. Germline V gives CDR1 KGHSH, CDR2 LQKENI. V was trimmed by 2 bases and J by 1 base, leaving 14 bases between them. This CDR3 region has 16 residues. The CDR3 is CASSPGSGVWNTEAFF. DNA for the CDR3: TGTGCCAGCTCACCAGGGAGTGGTGTATGGAACACTGAAGCTTTCTTT.

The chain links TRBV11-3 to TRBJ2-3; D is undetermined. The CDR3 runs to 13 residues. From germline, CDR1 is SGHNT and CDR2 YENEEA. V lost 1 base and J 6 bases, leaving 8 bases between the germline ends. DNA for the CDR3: TGTGCCAGCAGCTTAGCCTGGACGGATACGCAGTATTTT. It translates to CASSLAWTDTQYF.

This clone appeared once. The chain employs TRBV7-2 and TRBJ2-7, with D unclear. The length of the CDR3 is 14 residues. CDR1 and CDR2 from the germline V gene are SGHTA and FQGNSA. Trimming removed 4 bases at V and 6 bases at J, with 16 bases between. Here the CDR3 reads CASSSRVGLLEQYF. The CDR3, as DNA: TGTGCCAGCAGCTCTCGAGTAGGGCTACTCGAGCAGTACTTC.

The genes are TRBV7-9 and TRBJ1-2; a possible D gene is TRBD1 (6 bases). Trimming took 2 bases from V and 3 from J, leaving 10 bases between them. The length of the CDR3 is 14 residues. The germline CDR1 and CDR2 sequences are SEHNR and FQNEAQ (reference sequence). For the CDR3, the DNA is TGTGCCAGCAGCTTATCGGGGGGCGACTATGGCTACACCTTC. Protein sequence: CASSLSGGDYGYTF.

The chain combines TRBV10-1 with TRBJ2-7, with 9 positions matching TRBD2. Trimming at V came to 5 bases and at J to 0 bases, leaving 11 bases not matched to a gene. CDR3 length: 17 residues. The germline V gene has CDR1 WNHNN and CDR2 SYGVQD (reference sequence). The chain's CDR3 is CASSNGLAPLGSYEQYF. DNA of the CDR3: TGCGCCAGCAGTAATGGACTAGCGCCACTGGGCTCCTACGAGCAGTACTTC.

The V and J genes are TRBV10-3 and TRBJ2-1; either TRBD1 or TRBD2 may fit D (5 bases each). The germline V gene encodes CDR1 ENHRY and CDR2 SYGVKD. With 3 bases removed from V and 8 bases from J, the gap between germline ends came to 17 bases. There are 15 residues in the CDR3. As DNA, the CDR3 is TGTGCCATCAGTGAATCACCGGGACCCACCTATGAGCAGTTCTTC. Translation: CAISESPGPTYEQFF.

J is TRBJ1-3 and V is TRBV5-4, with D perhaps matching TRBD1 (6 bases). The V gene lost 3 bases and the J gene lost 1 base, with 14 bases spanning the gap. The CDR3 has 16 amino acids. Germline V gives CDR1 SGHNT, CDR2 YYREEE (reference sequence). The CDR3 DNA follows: TGTGCCAGCAGCTCGGGGACATCACCTTCTGGAAACACCATATATTTT. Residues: CASSSGTSPSGNTIYF.

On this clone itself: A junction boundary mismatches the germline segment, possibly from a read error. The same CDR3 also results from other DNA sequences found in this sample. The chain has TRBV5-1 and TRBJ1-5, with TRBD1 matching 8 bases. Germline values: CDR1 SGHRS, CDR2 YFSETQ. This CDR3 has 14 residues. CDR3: CASSPGQGNQPQHF. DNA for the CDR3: TGCGCCAGCAGCCCAGGACAGGGCAACCAGCCCCAGCATTTT.